These 10 T cell receptor beta chains came from one sample sequenced in a study of blood T cell repertoires in COVID-19. Data came from immunoSEQ multiplex PCR; TCRdb stores just in-frame clones and leaves some out. The sample includes 200,000 or so clones, around 81% of them seen just once. Specimen: peripheral blood. Receptors originate from a woman aged 70-85 years with acute or convalescent COVID-19.

In its sample, this clone was seen once. J is TRBJ2-1 and V is TRBV10-1; possible D gene TRBD2, 6 bases. The CDR3 has 16 amino acids. The germline gives CDR1 WNHNN, CDR2 SYGVQD (reference sequence). Deletions cut 3 bases from V and 5 bases from J, with 17 bases between. The CDR3 DNA reads TGCGCCAGCAGTGAAATAAGACTAGTGGGGCACAATGAGCAGTTCTTC. The encoded protein is CASSEIRLVGHNEQFF.

The rearrangement links TRBV29-1 to TRBJ1-4, with TRBD1 matching 9 bases. Germline-derived CDR1 and CDR2 are SQVTM and ANQGSEA. J was trimmed by 7 bases and V by 7 bases; bases with no gene match: 4. The CDR3 spans 12 residues. The CDR3: CSAGQGIEKLFF. In DNA, the CDR3 is TGCAGCGCGGGACAGGGTATTGAAAAACTGTTTTTT.

This chain joins TRBV7-9 and TRBJ2-4; possible D gene TRBD2, 7 bases. There are 16 residues in the CDR3. Looked up from germline, CDR1 is SEHNR and CDR2 is FQNEAQ (reference sequence). Between the trimmed V and J ends, which lost 0 bases and 0 bases, there was a span of 9 bases. CDR3 in DNA: TGTGCCAGCAGCTTAGCGGGGGGGCTAGCCAAAAACATTCAGTACTTC. It codes for CASSLAGGLAKNIQYF.

This chain connects TRBV5-1 to TRBJ2-3; D is possibly TRBD1 (5 bases). The CDR3 spans 15 residues. Looked up from germline, CDR1 is SGHRS and CDR2 is YFSETQ. Trimming took off 0 bases at V and 2 bases at J, with 10 bases between the two ends. CDR3 residues: CASSLGAGNTDTQYF. In nucleotides, the CDR3 is TGCGCCAGCAGCTTGGGGGCAGGGAACACAGATACGCAGTATTTT.

This clone was counted once. One end of the junction is discordant with germline, which a read error may explain. The chain's CDR3 is CASSPSGTGGETQYF. The CDR3 DNA is TGTGCTAGCAGCCCTAGCGGGACAGGGGGAGAGACCCAGTACTTC. The chain joins TRBV7-7 to TRBJ2-5, with 11 bases matching TRBD1. Germline CDR1 reads SSHAT; CDR2 reads FNYEAQ (reference sequence). CDR3 size: 15 residues.

The chain employs TRBV27 and TRBJ1-1; TRBD1 matches 9 bases. J gave up 8 bases and V 6 bases, and 4 bases lay outside the gene matches. This CDR3 contains 12 residues. Germline values: CDR1 MNHEY, CDR2 SMNVEV (reference sequence). CDR3 amino acids: CASSQTGGEAFF. As DNA, the CDR3 is TGTGCCAGCAGCCAGACAGGGGGGGAAGCTTTCTTT.

This sequence joins TRBV19 and TRBJ1-1; D is undetermined. Trimming shortened V by 3 bases and J by 1 base, and 6 bases separated the two germline ends. Germline values: CDR1 LNHDA, CDR2 SQIVND (reference sequence). The CDR3 contains 13 residues. This CDR3 reads CASSIRENTEAFF. The CDR3 bases are TGTGCCAGTAGTATTAGAGAGAACACTGAAGCTTTCTTT.

V usage is TRBV28 and J usage is TRBJ1-1; D ambiguous. Between the trimmed V and J ends, which lost 4 bases and 8 bases, there was a span of 14 bases. From germline, CDR1 is MDHEN and CDR2 SYDVKM. There are 13 residues in the CDR3. The CDR3: CASSSPTGREAFF. CDR3 in DNA: TGTGCCAGCAGTTCACCGACGGGTAGGGAAGCTTTCTTT. The whole variable domain, filled in from reference TRBV28 and TRBJ1-1, reads DVKVTQSSRYLVKRTGEKVFLECVQDMDHENMFWYRQDPGLGLRLIYFSYDVKMKEKGDIPEGYSVSREKKERFSLILESASTNQTSMYLCASSSPTGREAFFGQGTRLTVV.

The J gene is TRBJ2-7, the V gene TRBV6-5; the D is unclear. V gave up 7 bases and J gave up 2 bases, with 12 bases separating them. The CDR3 runs 13 residues. CDR1 is MNHEY and CDR2 is SVGAGI in the germline V gene. CDR3 sequence: CASNLEITYEQYF. The CDR3 DNA reads as TGTGCCAGCAATCTAGAGATTACCTACGAGCAGTACTTC.

V usage is TRBV5-8 and J usage is TRBJ1-4; D uncertain. The CDR3 totals 13 residues. The germline V and J ends were trimmed by 5 bases and 8 bases, with 13 bases remaining between them. Germline CDR1 SGHTS, CDR2 YDEGEE. CDR3 sequence: CASRGGRKEKLFF. The CDR3 DNA reads as TGTGCCAGCAGAGGTGGGCGTAAGGAAAAACTGTTTTTT.